Shown below are 27 T cell receptor beta chains from a single sample sequenced in a study of T cells in Graves' hyperthyroidism and ophthalmopathy. Authors of the study amplified TCR beta CDR3 regions from RNA transcripts. The HTBI primer set was used in a first-round RT-PCR of the TCR CDR3. TCRdb reprocessed the multiplex PCR reads with MiXCR, giving one entry per CDR3 protein. The sample lists about 420,000 distinct CDR3 sequences, around a sixth seen once, with almost 8% in the top ten. The specimen was blood. These receptors were taken from a woman under 30 with Graves' hyperthyroidism.

Turning to this clonotype: This could be a read error, since a much larger clone is one nucleotide away. This chain connects TRBV7-9 to TRBJ2-4; 7 positions agree with TRBD1. Looked up from germline, CDR1 is SEHNR and CDR2 is FQNEAQ (reference sequence). This CDR3 is 17 amino acids long. The CDR3 sequence: CASSSRGQAKAKNIQCF. CDR3 bases: TGTGCCAGCAGCTCCCGTGGACAGGCGAAAGCCAAAAACATTCAGTGCTTC.

Only one count was recorded for this clonotype. In DNA form, the CDR3 reads TGTGCCAGCATAGGCATAGGGGTAGAGACCCAGTACTTC. Protein: CASIGIGVETQYF. V gene TRBV7-2 combines with J gene TRBJ2-5; maybe TRBD1 (5 bases). This CDR3 is 13 amino acids long. Trimming left V 7 bases short and J 4 bases short, with 13 bases between. The germline V gene has CDR1 SGHTA and CDR2 FQGNSA.

This clonotype was counted at least ten times. J is TRBJ2-3 and V is TRBV3-1; TRBD2 matches 9 bases. In germline, CDR1 is LGHDT, CDR2 YNNKEL (reference sequence). The CDR3 runs to 17 residues. The ends lost 2 bases at V and 4 bases at J; junction bases unmatched: 10. In nucleotides, the CDR3 is TGTGCCAGCAGCCAATTGGTCCCGGGACTAGCCTCAGATACGCAGTATTTT. It yields the protein CASSQLVPGLASDTQYF.

This clonotype appeared a few times. The junction and the germline gene differ at one end; a read error may be behind it. The chain couples TRBV15 to TRBJ1-6, with D unresolved. The CDR3 totals 17 residues. Germline loops: CDR1 LNHNV, CDR2 YYDKDF (reference sequence). The CDR3 loop reads CATSRDESRSCNSPLHF. The CDR3 DNA is TGTGCCACCAGCAGAGATGAGAGTAGATCCTGTAATTCACCCCTCCACTTT.

This clonotype was detected only a few times. This sequence joins TRBV5-1 and TRBJ1-1; TRBD1 matches at 10 bases. Germline CDR1 SGHRS, CDR2 YFSETQ. The J segment lost 7 bases and the V segment lost 0 bases, leaving 9 bases of the junction unmatched. The CDR3 is 16 amino acids. This CDR3 is CASSLDPGQGRIEAFF. DNA of the CDR3: TGCGCCAGCAGCTTGGACCCGGGACAGGGGAGGATTGAAGCTTTCTTT.

This clonotype was observed at least ten times. The CDR3 DNA follows: TGTGCCACCAGCAGAGATCTATTGGGACCCACTAGCACAGATACGCAGTATTTT. It encodes CATSRDLLGPTSTDTQYF. The genes are TRBV15 and TRBJ2-3; D is perhaps TRBD1 or TRBD2 (5 bases each). V was cut by 0 bases and J by 0 bases, with 16 bases left in between. CDR3 size: 18 residues. Germline CDR1 reads LNHNV; CDR2 reads YYDKDF (reference sequence). Full variable domain (remainder filled in from reference TRBV15 and TRBJ2-3): DAMVIQNPRYQVTQFGKPVTLSCSQTLNHNVMYWYQQKSSQAPKLLFHYYDKDFNNEADTPDNFQSRRPNTSFCFLDIRSPGLGDTAMYLCATSRDLLGPTSTDTQYFGPGTRLTVL.

In this sample, this clonotype turned up many times. This chain's CDR3 is CASSGKQGEPYTDTQYF. The CDR3 DNA reads as TGTGCCAGCAGTGGAAAACAGGGGGAACCTTACACAGATACGCAGTATTTT. The V and J genes are TRBV6-1 and TRBJ2-3, with TRBD1 matching over 8 bases. V shed 4 bases and J 2 bases; nucleotides not matched to a gene: 11. CDR1 and CDR2 (germline): MNHNS, SASEGT. The CDR3 consists of 17 residues.

V and J are TRBV6-5 and TRBJ1-4, with TRBD1 matching over 7 bases. The trim removed 4 bases at V and 4 bases at J, leaving 6 bases unmatched. This CDR3 spans 15 amino acids. Germline assignment: CDR1 MNHEY and CDR2 SVGAGI. CDR3 bases: TGTGCCAGCAGTTTCTCGACAGGGAGTAATGAAAAACTGTTTTTT. Its translation: CASSFSTGSNEKLFF.

This clonotype was detected many times. The gene calls are TRBV19 and TRBJ1-1; D may be TRBD1 (5 bases). CDR3 size: 17 residues. V was pared by 5 bases and J by 0 bases, with 19 bases between. Germline V gives CDR1 LNHDA, CDR2 SQIVND (reference sequence). CDR3 protein: CASSDYRLLHMNTEAFF. The CDR3 DNA sequence: TGTGCCAGTAGTGACTACAGGTTACTGCACATGAACACTGAAGCTTTCTTT.

This clonotype was seen a single time. A much larger clonotype is one base distant, so this may be a read error. The chain uses TRBV19 and TRBJ1-1; tentative D call: TRBD1 (5 bases). Germline CDR1 LNHDA, CDR2 SQIVND (reference sequence). This CDR3 contains 15 residues. CDR3 region: CASTEGPSWNSEAFF. The CDR3 DNA reads as TGTGCCAGTACTGAGGGGCCGTCATGGAACAGTGAAGCTTTCTTT.

This clonotype was observed a few times. The CDR3 DNA follows: TGTGCCAGCAGTTTACCAGCCTCAGGGACAGCGACCTACGAGCAGTACTTC. It translates to CASSLPASGTATYEQYF. The V gene is TRBV28, the J gene TRBJ2-7; 7 bases agree with TRBD1. The CDR3 spans 17 residues. From germline, CDR1 is MDHEN and CDR2 SYDVKM. Trimming took 2 bases from V and 2 from J; bases not matched to a gene: 12. Together with reference TRBV28 and TRBJ2-7, the CDR3 gives the full variable domain: DVKVTQSSRYLVKRTGEKVFLECVQDMDHENMFWYRQDPGLGLRLIYFSYDVKMKEKGDIPEGYSVSREKKERFSLILESASTNQTSMYLCASSLPASGTATYEQYFGPGTRLTVT.

This clonotype was counted between two and nine times. The chain couples TRBV27 to TRBJ2-3; 8 nucleotides line up with TRBD2. Germline CDR1 and CDR2: MNHEY and SMNVEV (reference sequence). The CDR3 loop spans 14 amino acids. The V and J ends lost 7 bases and 10 bases, in that order; junction bases with no gene match: 13. The CDR3 coding sequence is TGTGCCAGCATCCTAACCGGGACTAGTGGGCCGCAGTATTTT. The encoded protein is CASILTGTSGPQYF.

The sample holds many counts of this clonotype. The rearrangement joins TRBV28 to TRBJ2-7; TRBD1 agrees at 9 bases. The CDR3 runs to 15 residues. Germline V gene lookup returns CDR1 MDHEN and CDR2 SYDVKM. The trim removed 3 bases at V and 2 bases at J, leaving 5 bases unmatched. CDR3: CASSFGGQGPYEQYF. In DNA form, the CDR3 reads TGTGCCAGCAGTTTCGGGGGACAGGGACCCTACGAGCAGTACTTC.

This clonotype occurred a few times. The chain recombines TRBV7-8 with TRBJ2-5; D unresolved. V was clipped by 4 bases and J by 2 bases, with 8 bases between them. Germline values: CDR1 SGHVS, CDR2 FQNEAQ. The CDR3 consists of 13 residues. CDR3 DNA sequence: TGTGCCAGCAGCTATAAACAGCAAGAGACCCAGTACTTC. Protein: CASSYKQQETQYF.

This clonotype has at least ten counts. For the CDR3, the DNA is TGTGCCAGCATCCCGACAGGGCGCTATGGCTACACCTTC. This gives the protein CASIPTGRYGYTF. The chain employs TRBV6-1 and TRBJ1-2; 7 nucleotides agree with TRBD1. Germline CDR1 and CDR2: MNHNS and SASEGT. The junction had 6 bases not matched to a gene; V was cut back by 7 bases and J by 4 bases. The CDR3 runs to 13 residues.

This clonotype was recorded many times. This sequence joins TRBV12-3 or TRBV12-4 and TRBJ2-7, with D maybe TRBD2 (5 bases). The V end was cut by 4 bases, the J end by 2 bases, with 12 bases between. CDR3 length equals 14 residues. CDR3: CASSSRTDPYEQYF. The CDR3 region has the DNA TGTGCCAGCAGTTCGAGGACTGATCCCTACGAGCAGTACTTC.

This clonotype was recorded at least ten times. The chain has TRBV28 and TRBJ1-5, with D uncertain. Trimming shortened V by 2 bases and J by 0 bases, and 8 bases separated the two germline ends. CDR1 MDHEN and CDR2 SYDVKM come from the germline V gene. The CDR3 contains 15 residues. CDR3 region: CASSLRGDSNQPQHF. CDR3 bases: TGTGCCAGCAGTTTACGTGGGGATAGCAATCAGCCCCAGCATTTT.

The chain combines TRBV11-2 with TRBJ1-2; no clear D gene. The CDR3 is 13 residues long. Germline CDR1 is SGHAT and CDR2 is FQNNGV. The germline V and J ends were trimmed by 6 bases and 2 bases, with 10 bases remaining between them. The CDR3 spells CASSPAENYGYTF. CDR3 DNA sequence: TGTGCCAGCAGTCCGGCAGAGAACTATGGCTACACCTTC.

V gene TRBV7-9 combines with J gene TRBJ1-3, with a tentative D call TRBD1 (5 bases). The germline V gene has CDR1 SEHNR and CDR2 FQNEAQ (reference sequence). Trimming stripped 5 bases from V and 2 bases from J, with 13 bases between. This CDR3 contains 15 residues. Here the CDR3 reads CASSPARGAGNTIYF. In nucleotides, the CDR3 is TGTGCCAGCAGCCCCGCCCGGGGGGCTGGAAACACCATATATTTT.

This clonotype was counted at least ten times. J is TRBJ2-1 and V is TRBV11-2; 12 bases are a match to TRBD1. In germline, CDR1 is SGHAT, CDR2 FQNNGV. Trimming took 4 bases from V and 8 from J; bases not matched to a gene: 18. This CDR3 has 19 residues. CDR3 bases: TGTGCCAGCAGCTCCGCGTTGAGGGCCGGGACAGGGGGCGTCTATGAGCAGTTCTTC. As protein: CASSSALRAGTGGVYEQFF.

This clonotype came up many times. The gene calls are TRBV20-1 and TRBJ2-1; possible D gene TRBD2, 6 bases. This CDR3 spans 14 amino acids. V was trimmed by 4 bases and J by 5 bases, leaving 15 bases between them. CDR1 and CDR2 from the germline V gene are DFQATT and SNEGSKA (reference sequence). In DNA form, the CDR3 reads TGCAGTGCTAACGAGGGACTGGACCACAATGAGCAGTTCTTC. It is translated as CSANEGLDHNEQFF.

This clonotype came up a few times. This chain connects TRBV7-9 to TRBJ1-2; TRBD1 matches at 7 bases. Germline V gene sequence: CDR1 SEHNR, CDR2 FQNEAQ (reference sequence). This CDR3 comprises 16 residues. V shed 5 bases and J 5 bases; nucleotides not matched to a gene: 14. The CDR3 nucleotides read TGTGCCAGCAGCGTATCCCCAGGGGGAGAAGGTTATGGCTACACCTTC. Its protein product is CASSVSPGGEGYGYTF.

This clonotype was recorded many times. V usage is TRBV29-1 and J usage is TRBJ1-1; the match to TRBD1 covers 7 bases. The CDR3 has 13 residues. V trimming: 6 bases; J trimming: 5 bases; junction bases outside the gene matches: 9. Germline CDR1 reads SQVTM; CDR2 reads ANQGSEA. The CDR3 sequence is CSVTGATGTEAFF. The CDR3 DNA is TGCAGCGTCACAGGGGCGACGGGGACTGAAGCTTTCTTT.

This clonotype was seen many times. The chain combines TRBV2 with TRBJ1-2; D remains ambiguous. Germline lookup yields CDR1 SNHLY and CDR2 FYNNEI. The CDR3 is 12 amino acids. Between the trimmed V and J ends, which lost 7 bases and 4 bases, there was a span of 10 bases. The CDR3 region has the DNA TGTGCCAGCAATCGGGGATCCTATGGCTACACCTTC. Amino acid sequence: CASNRGSYGYTF.

The gene calls are TRBV6-1 and TRBJ1-5, with D possibly matching TRBD1 (5 bases). V shed 7 bases and J shed 4 bases, with 14 bases lying between them. This CDR3 contains 14 residues. CDR1 is MNHNS and CDR2 is SASEGT in the germline V gene. The CDR3 protein is CASTGGYGNQPQHF. In DNA, the CDR3 is TGTGCCAGCACGGGGGGATACGGAAATCAGCCCCAGCATTTT.

The table lists this clonotype with a few counts. The rearrangement uses TRBV4-1 and TRBJ2-3; D might be TRBD2 (6 bases). This CDR3 spans 16 amino acids. V was cut by 3 bases and J by 5 bases, with 18 bases left in between. Germline V gives CDR1 MGHRA, CDR2 YSYEKL. The CDR3 sequence: CASSQRTGDRGDTQYF. CDR3 nucleotides: TGCGCCAGCAGCCAGCGAACGGGGGATCGAGGAGATACGCAGTATTTT.

This clonotype was picked up many times. The rearrangement uses TRBV6-6 and TRBJ2-7; the D gene could be TRBD1 or TRBD2 (5 bases each). Germline lookup yields CDR1 MNHNY and CDR2 SVGAGI (reference sequence). The V and J ends lost 2 bases and 3 bases respectively, with 11 bases between them. CDR3 length equals 14 residues. The CDR3 loop is CASSYGGGGYEQYF. The CDR3 coding sequence is TGTGCCAGCAGTTACGGTGGGGGTGGCTACGAGCAGTACTTC.